Listed here is a single TCR beta chain. CDR1 is SGDLS and CDR2 is YYNGEE in the germline V gene. Trimming removed 2 bases at V and 0 bases at J, with 12 bases between. The length of the CDR3 is 15 residues. These data are taken from a study of blood T cell repertoires in COVID-19. Across the whole study: The study drew acute and convalescent COVID-19 samples from the United States, Italy and Spain. The cDNA or gDNA used as material had been derived from T cells, B-cell-depleted T cells, or PBMCs.

Under the authors' procedure: Estimation of nucleated cell counts relied on the amplification of reference gene primers. The data were produced by immunoSEQ multiplex PCR, yet TCRdb's version contains in-frame clones alone and is incomplete. The V and J calls and the clone size are those of that table, but D and trimming were determined from the DNA. Among about 27,000 clones listed, roughly 84% were seen once. This clonotype was sampled from a man aged 45-65 years with active COVID-19. The specimen was peripheral blood. This chain connects TRBV9 to TRBJ2-7; D not certain. The CDR3 sequence is CASSVTSMGSYEQYF. In DNA, the CDR3 is TGTGCCAGCAGCGTGACATCCATGGGCTCCTACGAGCAGTACTTC.